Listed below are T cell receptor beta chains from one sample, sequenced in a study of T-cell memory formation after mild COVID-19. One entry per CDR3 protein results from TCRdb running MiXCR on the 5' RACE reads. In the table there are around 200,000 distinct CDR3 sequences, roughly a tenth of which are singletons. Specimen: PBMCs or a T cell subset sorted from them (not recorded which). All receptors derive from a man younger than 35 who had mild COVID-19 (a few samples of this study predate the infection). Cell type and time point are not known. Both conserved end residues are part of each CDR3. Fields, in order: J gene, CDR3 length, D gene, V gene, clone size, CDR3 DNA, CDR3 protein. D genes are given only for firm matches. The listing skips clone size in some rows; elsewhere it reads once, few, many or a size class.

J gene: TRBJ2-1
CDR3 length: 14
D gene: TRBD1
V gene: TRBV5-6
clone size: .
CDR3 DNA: TGTGCCAGCAGCTTGCCGGCAGGGGGCTATGAGCAGTTCTTC
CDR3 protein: CASSLPAGGYEQFF

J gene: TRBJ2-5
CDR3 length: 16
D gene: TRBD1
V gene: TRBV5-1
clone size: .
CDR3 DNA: TGCGCCAGCAGCTGGGGGGACAGGGGGCCGAGAGAGACCCAGTACTTC
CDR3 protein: CASSWGDRGPRETQYF

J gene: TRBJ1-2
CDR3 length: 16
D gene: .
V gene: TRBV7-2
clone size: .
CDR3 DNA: TGTGCCAGCAGCTTTGCCTACGGCAGGGGCGGCTATGGCTACACCTTC
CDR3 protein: CASSFAYGRGGYGYTF

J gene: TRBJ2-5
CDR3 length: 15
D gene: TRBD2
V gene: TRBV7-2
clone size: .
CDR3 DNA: TGTGCCAGCAGCTTAGTCGGAGGGGAGGGTGAGACCCAGTACTTC
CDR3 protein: CASSLVGGEGETQYF

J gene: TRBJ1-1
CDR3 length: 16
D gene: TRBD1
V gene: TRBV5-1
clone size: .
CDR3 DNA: TGCGCCAGCAAGTGGACAGGGAGGGAAACGAACACTGAAGCTTTCTTT
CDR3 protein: CASKWTGRETNTEAFF

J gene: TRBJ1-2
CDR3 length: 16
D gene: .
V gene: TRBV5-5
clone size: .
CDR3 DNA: TGTGCCAGCAGCTTGGGCGGGGCTACGGACTACTATGGCTACACCTTC
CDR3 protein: CASSLGGATDYYGYTF

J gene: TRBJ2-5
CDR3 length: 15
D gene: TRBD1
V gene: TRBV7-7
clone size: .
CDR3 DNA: TGTGCCAGCAGGTCCGGGACAGGGGGGTCAGAGACCCAGTACTTC
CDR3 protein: CASRSGTGGSETQYF

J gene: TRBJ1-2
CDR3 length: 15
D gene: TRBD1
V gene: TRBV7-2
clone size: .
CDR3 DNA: TGTGCCAGCAGCCCCGGACAGGGCCTCGACTATGGCTACACCTTC
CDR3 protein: CASSPGQGLDYGYTF

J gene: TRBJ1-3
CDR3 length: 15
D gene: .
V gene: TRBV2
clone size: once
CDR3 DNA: TGTGCCAGCAGTGATGGCGGGTTAGGGGGAAACACCATATATTTT
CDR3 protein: CASSDGGLGGNTIYF

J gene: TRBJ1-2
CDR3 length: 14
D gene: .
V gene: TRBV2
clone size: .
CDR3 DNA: TGTGCCAGCAGACCTGAACAGGGATACTATGGCTACACCTTC
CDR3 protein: CASRPEQGYYGYTF

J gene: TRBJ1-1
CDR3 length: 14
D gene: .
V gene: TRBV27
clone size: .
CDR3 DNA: TGTGCCAGCAGTCCCCTCCAACCTGGCGCTGAAGCTTTCTTT
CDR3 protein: CASSPLQPGAEAFF

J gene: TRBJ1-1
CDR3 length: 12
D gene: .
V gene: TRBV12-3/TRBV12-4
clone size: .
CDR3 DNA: TGTGCCAGCAGTTATTCAAGGGCAAGAGCTTTCTTT
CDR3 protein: CASSYSRARAFF

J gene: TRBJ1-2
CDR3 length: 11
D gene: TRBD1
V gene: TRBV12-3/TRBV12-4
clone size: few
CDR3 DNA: TGTGCCAGCAGTAACGGGGACAGAACCCTCTTC
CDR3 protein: CASSNGDRTLF

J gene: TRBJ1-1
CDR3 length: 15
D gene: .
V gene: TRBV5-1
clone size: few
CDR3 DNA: TGCGCCAGCAGCTTGTTGCCGCAGGGCGACACTGAAGCTTTCTTT
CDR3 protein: CASSLLPQGDTEAFF

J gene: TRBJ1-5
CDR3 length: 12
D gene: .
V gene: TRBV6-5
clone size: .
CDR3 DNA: TGTGCCAACCGGGACGGCAATCAGCCCCAGCATTTT
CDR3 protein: CANRDGNQPQHF

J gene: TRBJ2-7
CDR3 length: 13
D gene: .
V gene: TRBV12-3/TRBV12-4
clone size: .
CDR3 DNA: TGTGCCAGCAGTTTAATAGGTCTGCGCGAGCAGTACTTC
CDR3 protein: CASSLIGLREQYF

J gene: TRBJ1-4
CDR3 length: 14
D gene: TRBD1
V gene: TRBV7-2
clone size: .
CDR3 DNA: TGTGCCAGCAGCTTATTTGGACAGGGTGAAAAACTGTTTTTT
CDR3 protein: CASSLFGQGEKLFF

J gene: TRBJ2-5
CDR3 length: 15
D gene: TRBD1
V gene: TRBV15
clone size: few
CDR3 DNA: TGTGCCACCAGTAGACAGGGGGCGTTCCAAGAGACCCAGTACTTC
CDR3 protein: CATSRQGAFQETQYF

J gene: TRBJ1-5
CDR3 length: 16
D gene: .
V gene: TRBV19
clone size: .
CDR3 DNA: TGTGCCAGTAGGTATAACGAACAGTCGCCTAGATCAGCCCAGCATTTT
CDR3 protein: CASRYNEQSPRSAQHF

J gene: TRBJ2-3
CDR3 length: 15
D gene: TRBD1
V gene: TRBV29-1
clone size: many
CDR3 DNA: TGCAGCTCTGAGGGACAGGGCGGCTTCACAGATACGCAGTATTTT
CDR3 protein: CSSEGQGGFTDTQYF